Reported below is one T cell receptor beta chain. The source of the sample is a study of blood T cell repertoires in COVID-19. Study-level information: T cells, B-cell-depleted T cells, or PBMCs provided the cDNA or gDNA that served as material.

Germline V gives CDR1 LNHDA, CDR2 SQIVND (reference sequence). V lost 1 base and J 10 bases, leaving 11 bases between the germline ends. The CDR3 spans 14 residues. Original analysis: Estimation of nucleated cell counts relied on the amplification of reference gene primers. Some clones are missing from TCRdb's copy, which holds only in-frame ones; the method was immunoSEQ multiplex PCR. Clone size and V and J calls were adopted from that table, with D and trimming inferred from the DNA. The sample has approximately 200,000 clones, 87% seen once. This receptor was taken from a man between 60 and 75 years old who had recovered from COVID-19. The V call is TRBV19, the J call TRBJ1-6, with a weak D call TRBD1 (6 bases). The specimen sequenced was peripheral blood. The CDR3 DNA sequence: TGTGCCAGTAGTATAGGGGGGCGCGGATCACCCCTCCACTTT. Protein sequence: CASSIGGRGSPLHF. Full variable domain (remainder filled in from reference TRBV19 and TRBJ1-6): DGGITQSPKYLFRKEGQNVTLSCEQNLNHDAMYWYRQDPGQGLRLIYYSQIVNDFQKGDIAEGYSVSREKKESFPLTVTSAQKNPTAFYLCASSIGGRGSPLHFGNGTRLTVT.